These 4 T cell receptor beta chains were all obtained from the same sample, sequenced in a study of blood T cell repertoires in COVID-19 (dated by TCRdb to 2020 to 2021). Libraries were built with the immunoSEQ multiplex PCR assay. TCRdb obtained this table from immuneACCESS and retained in-frame rearrangements with V and J assigned. These tables miss some clones; where compared with another copy, unresolved V genes account for less than half of the shortfall, and the remainder is unexplained. Present in this sample are about 120,000 clones, over 75% of which were seen just once. The ten biggest clones cover roughly a tenth of the sample. Input material: peripheral blood. Every receptor here comes from an elderly man with acute or convalescent COVID-19.

The chain employs TRBV5-1 and TRBJ2-5; perhaps TRBD1 as D (6 bases). V lost 0 bases and J 1 base, leaving 10 bases between the germline ends. The CDR3 totals 15 residues. From germline, CDR1 is SGHRS and CDR2 YFSETQ. Here the CDR3 DNA reads TGCGCCAGCAGCTTGGACCGGACAGCCCAAGAGACCCAGTACTTC. Its protein is CASSLDRTAQETQYF.

The chain uses TRBV10-3 and TRBJ2-3; 12 bases are shared with TRBD1. Trimming took 6 bases from V and 6 from J; bases not matched to a gene: 7. This CDR3 is built from 15 residues. CDR1 is ENHRY, CDR2 SYGVKD, per germline. The CDR3 DNA reads TGTGCCATCAGCCCACTGGGGACAGGGGGCGATACGCAGTATTTT. This encodes CAISPLGTGGDTQYF.

V usage is TRBV5-1 and J usage is TRBJ1-5, with TRBD1 matching over 9 bases. V dropped 4 bases and J dropped 7; count of bases not matched to a gene: 3. Germline CDR1 and CDR2: SGHRS and YFSETQ. The CDR3 covers 13 residues. This CDR3 reads CASSRDRDQPQHF. The CDR3, as DNA: TGCGCCAGCAGCCGGGACAGGGACCAGCCCCAGCATTTT.

V usage is TRBV30 and J usage is TRBJ2-3; D is unclear. CDR1 and CDR2 (germline): GTSNPN, SVGIG (reference sequence). The CDR3 has 14 amino acids. V lost 1 base, J lost 2 bases, and 10 bases lay in between. CDR3 sequence (DNA): TGTGCCTGGAGTGGCCGACTCCACACAGATACGCAGTATTTT. Amino acid sequence: CAWSGRLHTDTQYF. Full variable domain (rest looked up from reference TRBV30 and TRBJ2-3): SQTIHQWPATLVQPVGSPLSLECTVEGTSNPNLYWYRQAAGRGLQLLFYSVGIGQISSEVPQNLSASRPQDRQFILSSKKLLLSDSGFYLCAWSGRLHTDTQYFGPGTRLTVL.